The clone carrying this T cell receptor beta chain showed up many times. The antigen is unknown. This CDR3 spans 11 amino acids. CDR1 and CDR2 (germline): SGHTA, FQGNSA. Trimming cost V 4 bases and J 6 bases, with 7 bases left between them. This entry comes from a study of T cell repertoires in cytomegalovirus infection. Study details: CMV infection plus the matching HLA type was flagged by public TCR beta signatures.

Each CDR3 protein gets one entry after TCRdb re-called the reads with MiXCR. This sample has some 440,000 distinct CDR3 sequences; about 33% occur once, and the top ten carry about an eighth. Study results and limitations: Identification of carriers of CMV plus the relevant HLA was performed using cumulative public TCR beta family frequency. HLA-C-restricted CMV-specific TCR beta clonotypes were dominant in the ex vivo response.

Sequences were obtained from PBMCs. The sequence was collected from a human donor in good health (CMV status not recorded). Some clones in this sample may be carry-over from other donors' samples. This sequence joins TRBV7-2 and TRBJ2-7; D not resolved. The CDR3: CASSSLLEQYF. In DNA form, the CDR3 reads TGTGCCAGCAGCTCTCTGCTCGAGCAGTACTTC. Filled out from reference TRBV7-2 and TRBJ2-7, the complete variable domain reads GAGVSQSPSNKVTEKGKDVELRCDPISGHTALYWYRQSLGQGLEFLIYFQGNSAPDKSGLPSDRFSAERTGGSVSTLTIQRTQQEDSAVYLCASSSLLEQYFGPGTRLTVT.